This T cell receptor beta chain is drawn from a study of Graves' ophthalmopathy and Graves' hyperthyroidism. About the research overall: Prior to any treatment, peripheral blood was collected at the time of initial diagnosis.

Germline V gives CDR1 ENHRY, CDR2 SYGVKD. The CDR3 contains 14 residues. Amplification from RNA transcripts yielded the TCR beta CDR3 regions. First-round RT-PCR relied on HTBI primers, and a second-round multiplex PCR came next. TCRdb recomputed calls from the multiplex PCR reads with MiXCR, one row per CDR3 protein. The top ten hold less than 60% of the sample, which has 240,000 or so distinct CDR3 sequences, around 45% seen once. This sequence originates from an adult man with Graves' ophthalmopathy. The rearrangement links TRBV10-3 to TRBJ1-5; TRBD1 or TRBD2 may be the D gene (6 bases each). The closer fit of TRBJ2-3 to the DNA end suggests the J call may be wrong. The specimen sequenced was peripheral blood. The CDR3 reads CAIRGGQSTDTQYF. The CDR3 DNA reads TGTGCCATCAGGGGAGGACAGAGCACAGATACGCAGTATTTT.